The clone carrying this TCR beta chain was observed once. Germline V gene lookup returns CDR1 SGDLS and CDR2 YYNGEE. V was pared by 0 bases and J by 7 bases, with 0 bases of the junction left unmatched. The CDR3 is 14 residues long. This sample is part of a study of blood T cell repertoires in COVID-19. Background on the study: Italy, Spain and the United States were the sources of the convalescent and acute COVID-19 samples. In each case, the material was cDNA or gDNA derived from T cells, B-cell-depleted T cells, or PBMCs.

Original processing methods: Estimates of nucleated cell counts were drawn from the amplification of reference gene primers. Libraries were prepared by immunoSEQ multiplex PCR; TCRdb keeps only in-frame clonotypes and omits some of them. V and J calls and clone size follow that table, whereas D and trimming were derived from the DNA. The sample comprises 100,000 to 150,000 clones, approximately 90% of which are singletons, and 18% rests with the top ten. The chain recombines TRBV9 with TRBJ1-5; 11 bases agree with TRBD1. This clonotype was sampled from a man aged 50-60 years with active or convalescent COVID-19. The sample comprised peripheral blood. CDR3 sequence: CASSVGDRGQPQHF. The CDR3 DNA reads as TGTGCCAGCAGCGTAGGGGACAGGGGGCAGCCCCAGCATTTT.